Below, 27 T cell receptor beta chains from the same sample are listed, as sequenced in a study of shared clonotypes between healthy human individuals. Some clones are missing from TCRdb's copy, which holds only in-frame ones; the method was immunoSEQ multiplex PCR. The table has about 330,000 clones, less than 85% seen once. Sequenced material: memory CD4+ T cells sorted from blood. Sample subset: CD45RA-negative fraction. These receptors were obtained from a man under 40 in good health.

CDR3 amino acids: CASSLRTGGAFGAYEQYF. The CDR3 DNA reads as TGTGCCAGCAGTTTACGGACAGGGGGCGCATTTGGGGCCTACGAGCAGTACTTC. The rearrangement links TRBV27 to TRBJ2-7, with TRBD1 identical over 11 bases. Germline CDR1 and CDR2: MNHEY and SMNVEV (reference sequence). The J segment lost 2 bases and the V segment lost 2 bases, leaving 11 bases of the junction unmatched. This CDR3 spans 18 amino acids.

This clone was picked up a small number of times. CDR3 loop: CASSASWTSSTGELFF. In DNA form, the CDR3 reads TGTGCCAGCAGCGCCTCATGGACTAGCTCCACCGGGGAGCTGTTTTTT. The rearrangement links TRBV21-1 to TRBJ2-2; the table names TRBD2, a call not compared with the DNA. TRBV21-1 is tagged as a pseudogene. This CDR3 is 16 amino acids long.

The chain has TRBV13 and TRBJ2-3; TRBD2 matches at 9 bases. CDR3 length: 16 amino acids. The germline CDR1 and CDR2 sequences are PRHDT and FYEKMQ (reference sequence). The V segment lost 1 base and the J segment 4 bases; nucleotides outside the gene matches: 6. CDR3 sequence reads: CASSLVLSGSADTQYF. CDR3 nucleotides: TGTGCCAGCAGCTTAGTCCTTAGCGGGAGCGCAGATACGCAGTATTTT.

The chain carries TRBV19 and TRBJ2-7; perhaps TRBD1 as D (5 bases). The V end was cut by 2 bases, the J end by 0 bases, with 8 bases between. CDR3 length equals 14 residues. The germline V gene encodes CDR1 LNHDA and CDR2 SQIVND (reference sequence). The CDR3 loop reads CASSIKGVSYEQYF. The CDR3 bases are TGTGCCAGTAGTATAAAAGGGGTCTCCTACGAGCAGTACTTC.

CDR3 protein: CASFPGTGGSDTQYF. CDR3 nucleotide sequence: TGCGCCAGCTTTCCCGGGACAGGGGGCTCAGATACGCAGTATTTT. The J gene is TRBJ2-3, the V gene TRBV5-1; the match to TRBD1 covers 12 bases. V lost 7 bases and J lost 4; bases outside the gene matches: 7. CDR1 and CDR2 (germline): SGHRS, YFSETQ. The CDR3 is 15 amino acids.

The chain employs TRBV9 and TRBJ1-3; TRBD1 is a possible D gene (5 bases). With 0 bases removed from V and 0 bases from J, the gap between germline ends came to 13 bases. From germline, CDR1 is SGDLS and CDR2 YYNGEE. The CDR3 totals 17 residues. Here the CDR3 reads CASSVVGEGISGNTIYF. For the CDR3, the DNA is TGTGCCAGCAGCGTAGTCGGGGAGGGGATCTCTGGAAACACCATATATTTT.

This clone occurred once. This rearrangement joins TRBV9 to TRBJ2-1; 12 bases are a match to TRBD2. The CDR3 has 17 residues. The V segment lost 3 bases and the J segment 0 bases; nucleotides outside the gene matches: 4. The V gene's germline CDR1 is SGDLS and CDR2 YYNGEE. In DNA, the CDR3 is TGTGCCAGCAGCGGGACTAGCGGGATGAGCTCCTACAATGAGCAGTTCTTC. Amino acids: CASSGTSGMSSYNEQFF. Filled out from reference TRBV9 and TRBJ2-1, the complete variable domain reads DSGVTQTPKHLITATGQRVTLRCSPRSGDLSVYWYQQSLDQGLQFLIQYYNGEERAKGNILERFSAQQFPDLHSELNLSSLELGDSALYFCASSGTSGMSSYNEQFFGPGTRLTVL.

This clone was found a few times. The chain has TRBV7-9 and TRBJ2-1, with 15 positions matching TRBD2. Looked up from germline, CDR1 is SEHNR and CDR2 is FQNEAQ (reference sequence). Trimming took 4 bases from V and 7 from J; bases not matched to a gene: 11. The CDR3 has 18 amino acids. Written as DNA, the CDR3 is TGTGCCAGCAGCTCAGACCCGGGACTAGCGGGAGGACGGAATGAGCAGTTCTTC. This gives the protein CASSSDPGLAGGRNEQFF. Based on the CDR3 plus reference TRBV7-9 and TRBJ2-1, the full variable domain is DTGVSQNPRHKITKRGQNVTFRCDPISEHNRLYWYRQTLGQGPEFLTYFQNEAQLEKSRLLSDRFSAERPKGSFSTLEIQRTEQGDSAMYLCASSSDPGLAGGRNEQFFGPGTRLTVL.

The chain carries TRBV7-8 and TRBJ2-3, with 7 nucleotides matching TRBD2. V lost 4 bases to trimming and J lost 2 bases; unmatched junction nucleotides: 12. CDR3 length: 17 amino acids. CDR1 is SGHVS and CDR2 is FQNEAQ in the germline V gene. The CDR3 loop is CASSSSGGRWNTDTQYF. The CDR3 region has the DNA TGTGCCAGCAGCTCGTCCGGGGGGAGGTGGAACACAGATACGCAGTATTTT. Combining the CDR3 with reference TRBV7-8 and TRBJ2-3 gives the whole variable domain GAGVSQSPRYKVAKRGQDVALRCDPISGHVSLFWYQQALGQGPEFLTYFQNEAQLDKSGLPSDRFFAERPEGSVSTLKIQRTQQEDSAVYLCASSSSGGRWNTDTQYFGPGTRLTVL.

Only a few counts were recorded for this clone. The rearrangement joins TRBV21-1 to TRBJ2-7; TRBD1, the table's D call, lacks a check against the DNA. TRBV21-1 is a listed pseudogene. There are 17 residues in the CDR3. CDR3 DNA: TGTGCCAGCACCACACCGGGGGACAGGGTTTACTCCTACGAGCAGTACTTC. Residues: CASTTPGDRVYSYEQYF.

The rearrangement joins TRBV28 to TRBJ2-5; 15 nucleotides agree with TRBD2. With V trimmed by 4 bases and J by 4 bases, 1 base remained unmatched. In germline, CDR1 is MDHEN, CDR2 SYDVKM. There are 15 residues in the CDR3. Written as DNA, the CDR3 is TGTGCCAGCAGTTGGACTAGCGGGAGGGGAGAGACCCAGTACTTC. Translation: CASSWTSGRGETQYF.

This clone was counted a few times. The CDR3: CASSLGLVVDNEQFF. As DNA, the CDR3 is TGTGCCAGCAGCCTGGGACTAGTCGTCGACAATGAGCAGTTCTTC. The chain couples TRBV7-2 to TRBJ2-1, with 8 nucleotides matching TRBD2. The CDR3 loop spans 15 amino acids. Germline V gene sequence: CDR1 SGHTA, CDR2 FQGNSA. J gave up 5 bases and V 5 bases, and 8 bases lay outside the gene matches.

The chain is built from TRBV6-5 and TRBJ1-3; possible D gene TRBD1, 5 bases. Trimming took off 9 bases at V and 9 bases at J, with 12 bases between the two ends. In germline, CDR1 is MNHEY, CDR2 SVGAGI. This CDR3 has 11 amino acids. CDR3 in DNA: TGTGCCAGTGGTCATGGGGCCACCATATATTTT. Amino acids: CASGHGATIYF.

The CDR3 region is CASSLEQGLAGEETQYF. The CDR3 DNA is TGTGCCAGCAGCTTGGAACAGGGACTAGCGGGAGAAGAGACCCAGTACTTC. The gene calls are TRBV5-4 and TRBJ2-5; TRBD2 agrees at 14 bases. CDR3 size: 17 residues. Germline lookup yields CDR1 SGHNT and CDR2 YYREEE (reference sequence). Trimming removed 0 bases from V and 3 bases from J; junction bases left unmatched: 4.

The chain couples TRBV30 to TRBJ2-2; D gene unclear. The germline CDR1 and CDR2 sequences are GTSNPN and SVGIG (reference sequence). The V and J ends lost 0 bases and 5 bases respectively, with 7 bases between them. This CDR3 region has 13 residues. Here the CDR3 reads CAWSVRRTGELFF. The CDR3 bases are TGTGCCTGGAGTGTGCGGAGAACCGGGGAGCTGTTTTTT.

The chain has TRBV7-7 and TRBJ2-5; TRBD2 agrees at 9 bases. Germline CDR1 and CDR2: SSHAT and FNYEAQ (reference sequence). The CDR3 is 15 residues long. Trimming cost V 1 base and J 4 bases; bases outside gene matches: 4. The CDR3 region has the DNA TGTGCCAGCAGCTTAGGACTAGCGGCCCCAGAGACCCAGTACTTC. This codes for CASSLGLAAPETQYF. Full variable domain (missing parts from reference TRBV7-7 and TRBJ2-5): GAGVSQSPRYKVTKRGQDVTLRCDPISSHATLYWYQQALGQGPEFLTYFNYEAQPDKSGLPSDRFSAERPEGSISTLTIQRTEQRDSAMYRCASSLGLAAPETQYFGPGTRLLVL.

The J gene is TRBJ2-7, the V gene TRBV5-1; TRBD1 matches at 10 bases. Germline V lookup: CDR1 SGHRS, CDR2 YFSETQ. The V segment lost 2 bases and the J segment 0 bases; nucleotides outside the gene matches: 2. This CDR3 is 15 amino acids long. CDR3 residues: CASSLWTGGSYEQYF. The CDR3 DNA sequence: TGCGCCAGCAGCTTATGGACAGGGGGCTCCTACGAGCAGTACTTC.

The chain uses TRBV5-6 and TRBJ2-7; D unresolved. The CDR3 is made up of 17 amino acids. Trimming took off 2 bases at V and 6 bases at J, with 24 bases between the two ends. In germline, CDR1 is SGHDT, CDR2 YYEEEE. The CDR3 here is CASSLILQQGLSGEQYF. The CDR3 nucleotides are TGTGCCAGCAGCTTAATACTCCAACAAGGCCTATCTGGCGAGCAGTACTTC.

This clone has more than one count but fewer than ten. This chain joins TRBV28 and TRBJ2-7, with no clear D. The germline CDR1 and CDR2 sequences are MDHEN and SYDVKM. CDR3 size: 14 residues. Trimming shortened V by 2 bases and J by 3 bases, and 11 bases separated the two germline ends. CDR3 amino acids: CASSLAGQNYEQYF. DNA for the CDR3: TGTGCCAGCAGTTTAGCTGGGCAGAACTACGAGCAGTACTTC.

This sequence joins TRBV18 and TRBJ2-5, with D perhaps assigned TRBD1 or TRBD2 (6 bases each). The V end was cut by 1 base, the J end by 5 bases, with 14 bases between. Germline assignment: CDR1 KGHSH and CDR2 LQKENI. This CDR3 contains 15 residues. CDR3 residues: CASSPRRGEGETQYF. The CDR3 nucleotides are TGTGCCAGCTCACCACGGAGGGGGGAAGGGGAGACCCAGTACTTC. Combining the CDR3 with reference TRBV18 and TRBJ2-5 gives the whole variable domain NAGVMQNPRHLVRRRGQEARLRCSPMKGHSHVYWYRQLPEEGLKFMVYLQKENIIDESGMPKERFSAEFPKEGPSILRIQQVVRGDSAAYFCASSPRRGEGETQYFGPGTRLLVL.

This clone was seen ten or more times. The chain combines TRBV14 with TRBJ1-3; possibly TRBD1 for D (6 bases). Per the germline V gene, CDR1 is SGHDN and CDR2 is FVKESK. The CDR3 runs 12 residues. Trimming pared 5 bases from V and 12 bases from J, leaving 14 bases between. CDR3 bases: TGTGCCAGCAGCGCGACAGGACTGGGCATATATTTT. It translates to CASSATGLGIYF. Combining the CDR3 with reference TRBV14 and TRBJ1-3 gives the whole variable domain EAGVTQFPSHSVIEKGQTVTLRCDPISGHDNLYWYRRVMGKEIKFLLHFVKESKQDESGMPNNRFLAERTGGTYSTLKVQPAELEDSGVYFCASSATGLGIYFGEGSWLTVV.

The chain is built from TRBV6-5 and TRBJ2-3; 7 bases line up with TRBD2. Germline trimming cut 2 bases from V and 9 bases from J; bases unmatched to any gene: 5. Germline lookup yields CDR1 MNHEY and CDR2 SVGAGI. This CDR3 is built from 13 residues. The CDR3 loop reads CASSYGGVGTQYF. CDR3 nucleotides: TGTGCCAGCAGTTACGGGGGGGTAGGCACGCAGTATTTT.

The gene calls are TRBV5-1 and TRBJ2-2; the match to TRBD1 covers 7 bases. The germline V gene encodes CDR1 SGHRS and CDR2 YFSETQ. The CDR3 has 15 residues. The V segment lost 5 bases and the J segment 5 bases; nucleotides outside the gene matches: 9. The CDR3 loop is CASSHRDSETGELFF. CDR3 DNA: TGCGCCAGCAGTCACCGGGACAGCGAAACCGGGGAGCTGTTTTTT.

As to this clone: Other nucleotide sequences in the sample specify the same CDR3. This chain links TRBV11-2 with TRBJ1-5; a weak D match, TRBD1 (6 bases). Trimming took off 5 bases at V and 2 bases at J, with 7 bases between the two ends. CDR3 length: 13 residues. Germline CDR1 is SGHAT and CDR2 is FQNNGV. The chain's CDR3 is CASSPGGNQPQHF. CDR3 coding DNA: TGTGCCAGCAGCCCAGGGGGCAATCAGCCCCAGCATTTT.

The chain is built from TRBV14 and TRBJ1-6, with 9 bases that match TRBD1. This CDR3 is built from 16 residues. Trimming at V came to 5 bases and at J to 7 bases, leaving 9 bases not matched to a gene. Germline V gene data show CDR1 as SGHDN and CDR2 as FVKESK. This chain's CDR3 is CASSYRLQGANSPLHF. DNA for the CDR3: TGTGCCAGCAGCTATCGATTACAGGGGGCCAATTCACCCCTCCACTTT.

The chain has TRBV6-1 and TRBJ2-1; TRBD1 agrees at 9 bases. The V gene's germline CDR1 is MNHNS and CDR2 SASEGT. The V and J ends lost 0 bases and 7 bases, in that order; junction bases with no gene match: 7. There are 16 residues in the CDR3. The CDR3: CASSEAMGQGLNEQFF. The CDR3 nucleotides are TGTGCCAGCAGTGAAGCGATGGGACAGGGCCTGAATGAGCAGTTCTTC.

The gene calls are TRBV7-9 and TRBJ1-3; the D is unclear. The CDR3 sequence is 12 residues long. The V end was cut by 2 bases, the J end by 4 bases, with 3 bases between. The V gene's germline CDR1 is SEHNR and CDR2 FQNEAQ (reference sequence). DNA of the CDR3: TGTGCCAGCAGCTTACTGGGAAACACCATATATTTT. Its protein product is CASSLLGNTIYF.